Listed here are 30 T cell receptor beta chains from one sample, sequenced in a study of T cell responses to AZD1222 COVID-19 vaccine. Clones were read by immunoSEQ multiplex PCR, and TCRdb kept only the in-frame ones, dropping some. The table lists 86,000 or so clones, more than 70% of them singletons. The source was peripheral blood, collected 28 days after the second AZD1222 dose. These receptor sequences come from an adult who received the AZD1222 COVID-19 vaccine.

The chain employs TRBV30 and TRBJ2-5; 8 bases line up with TRBD1. The CDR3 covers 11 residues. The germline CDR1 and CDR2 sequences are GTSNPN and SVGIG (reference sequence). The J segment lost 9 bases and the V segment lost 0 bases, leaving 0 bases of the junction unmatched. This chain's CDR3 is CAWSVQGAQYF. Written as DNA, the CDR3 is TGTGCCTGGAGTGTACAGGGGGCCCAGTACTTC.

This rearrangement joins TRBV19 to TRBJ1-4, with D tentatively TRBD1 (5 bases). The CDR3 has 14 amino acids. V lost 6 bases and J 2 bases, leaving 10 bases between the germline ends. Germline CDR1 and CDR2: LNHDA and SQIVND (reference sequence). CDR3 amino acids: CASRVRGTNEKLFF. CDR3 DNA: TGTGCCAGTAGAGTGCGGGGGACTAATGAAAAACTGTTTTTT.

The genes are TRBV18 and TRBJ2-7; D gene ambiguous. There are 13 residues in the CDR3. Trimming took off 2 bases at V and 3 bases at J, with 8 bases between the two ends. The germline V gene encodes CDR1 KGHSH and CDR2 LQKENI. CDR3 DNA: TGTGCCAGCTCACCAAGAGCGAACTACGAGCAGTACTTC. It translates to CASSPRANYEQYF. Full variable domain (outside the CDR3, taken from reference TRBV18 and TRBJ2-7): NAGVMQNPRHLVRRRGQEARLRCSPMKGHSHVYWYRQLPEEGLKFMVYLQKENIIDESGMPKERFSAEFPKEGPSILRIQQVVRGDSAAYFCASSPRANYEQYFGPGTRLTVT.

The rearrangement uses TRBV6-2 or TRBV6-3 and TRBJ2-3; a possible D gene is TRBD2 (5 bases). The CDR3 covers 16 residues. V was pared by 6 bases and J by 10 bases, with 26 bases between. Looked up from germline, CDR1 is MNHEY and CDR2 is SVGEGT. The CDR3 nucleotides read TGTGCCAGCAGCCCTCTGAGAGTAGCGCGACCCGAGGCGCAGTATTTT. It encodes CASSPLRVARPEAQYF.

This chain joins TRBV11-2 and TRBJ2-7, with 9 bases aligning to TRBD1. This CDR3 contains 15 residues. The V and J ends lost 0 bases and 0 bases, in that order; junction bases with no gene match: 0. Looked up from germline, CDR1 is SGHAT and CDR2 is FQNNGV. CDR3 DNA: TGTGCCAGCAGCTTAGAGACAGGGGGCTCCTACGAGCAGTACTTC. Protein: CASSLETGGSYEQYF.

J is TRBJ1-2 and V is TRBV5-1, with 7 positions matching TRBD1. The V gene end was trimmed by 0 bases and the J gene end by 6 bases; junction bases not matched to a gene: 11. This CDR3 is built from 16 residues. Germline CDR1 and CDR2: SGHRS and YFSETQ. In DNA form, the CDR3 reads TGCGCCAGCAGCTTGGGGGGCCAGGGGGTAAGCGATGGCTACACCTTC. This translates into CASSLGGQGVSDGYTF.

This clone was seen many times. The V gene is TRBV2, the J gene TRBJ2-5; D is undetermined. V was shortened by 4 bases and J by 4 bases, with 4 bases between the two germline ends. The CDR3 is 11 amino acids. CDR1 is SNHLY, CDR2 FYNNEI, per germline. CDR3 coding DNA: TGTGCCAGCAGTGCGAGAGAGACCCAGTACTTC. This gives the protein CASSARETQYF.

J is TRBJ2-5 and V is TRBV10-1; TRBD2 aligns across 8 bases. Germline assignment: CDR1 WNHNN and CDR2 SYGVQD (reference sequence). The CDR3 sequence is 17 residues long. Losses at the gene ends were 0 bases for V and 5 bases for J; bases not matched to a gene: 11. CDR3 protein: CASSESRGGSVRETQYF. CDR3 coding DNA: TGCGCCAGCAGTGAGTCCCGCGGGGGGTCGGTTCGGGAGACCCAGTACTTC.

The CDR3 DNA reads as TGTGCCAGCAGCTTTTTCTCGAGGGCCACCGGGGAGCTGTTTTTT. Translated, it gives CASSFFSRATGELFF. V is TRBV5-5 and J is TRBJ2-2, with D possibly being TRBD2 (5 bases). CDR1 and CDR2 (germline): SGHKS, YYEKEE (reference sequence). Trimming pared 2 bases from V and 4 bases from J, leaving 12 bases between. The CDR3 runs to 15 residues.

The V gene is TRBV6-5, the J gene TRBJ1-2, with a possible D match to TRBD1 (6 bases). Per germline, CDR1 MNHEY and CDR2 SVGAGI. The CDR3 length is 14 residues. Trimming left V 3 bases short and J 8 bases short, with 16 bases between. The CDR3 DNA reads as TGTGCCAGCAGTTATGGGACACCGGGGGACGGCTACACCTTC. The encoded protein is CASSYGTPGDGYTF.

The chain recombines TRBV7-2 with TRBJ2-5, with D tentatively TRBD2 (6 bases). The CDR3 sequence is 17 residues long. V was pared by 4 bases and J by 0 bases, with 18 bases between. Germline-derived CDR1 and CDR2 are SGHTA and FQGNSA. CDR3: CASSSLLGGTYQETQYF. In nucleotides, the CDR3 is TGTGCCAGCAGCTCCTTATTGGGGGGTACCTACCAAGAGACCCAGTACTTC.

This chain uses TRBV28 with TRBJ2-3; 8 bases line up with TRBD1. Germline V gene data show CDR1 as MDHEN and CDR2 as SYDVKM. With 3 bases clipped from V and 1 base from J, the junction kept 3 bases outside the gene matches. The CDR3 consists of 15 residues. The CDR3 is CASSFNRGGTDTQYF. CDR3 DNA sequence: TGTGCCAGCAGTTTCAACAGGGGGGGCACAGATACGCAGTATTTT.

The gene calls are TRBV5-1 and TRBJ2-3, with 9 nucleotides matching TRBD1. V lost 9 bases and J lost 4; bases outside the gene matches: 6. The CDR3 has 13 residues. Germline values: CDR1 SGHRS, CDR2 YFSETQ. CDR3 loop: CATKGQGADTQYF. For the CDR3, the DNA is TGCGCCACCAAGGGACAGGGCGCAGATACGCAGTATTTT.

The chain joins TRBV4-2 to TRBJ2-1; 9 nucleotides match TRBD2. This CDR3 has 20 amino acids. After removal of 0 bases from V and 4 bases from J, the junction contained 16 bases not matched to a gene. Looked up from germline, CDR1 is LGHNA and CDR2 is YNFKEQ. CDR3: CASSQELGLSGTSRYNEQFF. The CDR3, as DNA: TGTGCCAGCAGCCAAGAATTGGGCCTGAGCGGGACTAGCAGATACAATGAGCAGTTCTTC.

This clone was observed a single time. This chain connects TRBV27 to TRBJ2-1, with D tentatively TRBD1 (6 bases). Per the germline V gene, CDR1 is MNHEY and CDR2 is SMNVEV (reference sequence). The CDR3 has 15 amino acids. V lost 5 bases to trimming and J lost 3 bases, with 14 bases between them. The CDR3 protein is CASSDGKGDYNEQFF. The CDR3 region has the DNA TGTGCCAGCAGTGATGGAAAGGGGGACTACAATGAGCAGTTCTTC.

V usage is TRBV12-3 or TRBV12-4 and J usage is TRBJ1-1; a weak D match, TRBD1 (5 bases). This CDR3 spans 13 amino acids. Trimming pared 4 bases from V and 1 base from J, leaving 7 bases between. The CDR3 sequence is CASSWGGNTEAFF. The CDR3 region has the DNA TGTGCCAGCAGTTGGGGCGGGAACACTGAAGCTTTCTTT.

This clone appeared a few times. The chain employs TRBV28 and TRBJ1-3; D is undetermined. Germline CDR1 MDHEN, CDR2 SYDVKM. The CDR3 sequence is 17 residues long. Trimming left V 7 bases short and J 0 bases short, with 19 bases between. CDR3 DNA sequence: TGTGCCAGCACTGGATCGGATCGGCTGTTCTCTGGAAACACCATATATTTT. This sequence encodes CASTGSDRLFSGNTIYF. Full variable domain (remainder filled in from reference TRBV28 and TRBJ1-3): DVKVTQSSRYLVKRTGEKVFLECVQDMDHENMFWYRQDPGLGLRLIYFSYDVKMKEKGDIPEGYSVSREKKERFSLILESASTNQTSMYLCASTGSDRLFSGNTIYFGEGSWLTVV.

This clone was recorded a few times. The chain carries TRBV7-2 and TRBJ1-6, with a weak D call TRBD1 (5 bases). V gave up 8 bases and J gave up 4 bases, with 9 bases separating them. The length of the CDR3 is 13 residues. CDR1 SGHTA and CDR2 FQGNSA come from the germline V gene. The CDR3 region is CASGTEYNSPLHF. The CDR3 DNA sequence: TGTGCCAGCGGGACTGAGTATAATTCACCCCTCCACTTT.

This chain connects TRBV6-5 to TRBJ1-5; D not resolved. This CDR3 region has 16 residues. Per the germline V gene, CDR1 is MNHEY and CDR2 is SVGAGI. Deletions cut 0 bases from V and 6 bases from J, with 15 bases between. CDR3: CASSYSGGNGGQPQHF. CDR3 bases: TGTGCCAGCAGTTACTCGGGTGGGAACGGTGGTCAGCCCCAGCATTTT.

The rearrangement joins TRBV6-5 to TRBJ2-5; D tentatively reads TRBD1 or TRBD2 (5 bases each). The germline V gene encodes CDR1 MNHEY and CDR2 SVGAGI. V dropped 9 bases and J dropped 4 bases, with 15 bases sitting between them. There are 13 residues in the CDR3. The CDR3 spells CARGVLGGETQYF. The CDR3 bases are TGTGCCAGGGGGGTTCTTGGGGGAGAGACCCAGTACTTC.

The genes are TRBV28 and TRBJ2-3; D remains ambiguous. Germline assignment: CDR1 MDHEN and CDR2 SYDVKM. V was pared by 10 bases and J by 8 bases, with 16 bases between. This CDR3 has 12 amino acids. CDR3 in DNA: TGTGCCACCCAACCTCTTTGGGGTACGCAGTATTTT. It translates to CATQPLWGTQYF.

The CDR3 nucleotides read TGTGCCTGGAGTGTAGGACAGGGGAGGCCAGATACGCAGTATTTT. Amino acids: CAWSVGQGRPDTQYF. The chain combines TRBV30 with TRBJ2-3, with 9 bases identical to TRBD1. V shed 0 bases and J 4 bases; nucleotides not matched to a gene: 5. The CDR3 extends over 15 amino acids. Germline lookup yields CDR1 GTSNPN and CDR2 SVGIG (reference sequence).

The V and J genes are TRBV13 and TRBJ2-3, with TRBD2 matching over 11 bases. The CDR3 runs 15 residues. J was trimmed by 6 bases and V by 6 bases; bases with no gene match: 8. CDR1 is PRHDT and CDR2 is FYEKMQ in the germline V gene (reference sequence). The CDR3 DNA sequence: TGTGCCAGCAGGGTGGTACTAGCGGGAGTGGATACGCAGTATTTT. Its translation is CASRVVLAGVDTQYF.

This clone was observed a few times. The rearrangement joins TRBV19 to TRBJ2-5; D uncertain. CDR1 LNHDA and CDR2 SQIVND come from the germline V gene (reference sequence). The CDR3 spans 17 residues. The ends were cut back, 3 bases at V and 5 bases at J, with 22 bases in the middle. The CDR3 spells CASSIGPAARAGETQYF. DNA for the CDR3: TGTGCCAGTAGTATTGGCCCCGCGGCTCGAGCTGGGGAGACCCAGTACTTC.

The rearrangement uses TRBV4-3 and TRBJ1-1, with D tentatively TRBD1 (5 bases). V lost 0 bases, J lost 1 base, and 12 bases lay in between. The CDR3 extends over 16 amino acids. Germline loops: CDR1 LGHNA, CDR2 YSLEER. The chain's CDR3 is CASSQDPQGANTEAFF. CDR3 in DNA: TGCGCCAGCAGCCAAGACCCCCAGGGCGCGAACACTGAAGCTTTCTTT.

The chain carries TRBV10-1 and TRBJ2-7; 9 bases agree with TRBD1. J was trimmed by 8 bases and V by 4 bases; bases with no gene match: 15. Germline CDR1 is WNHNN and CDR2 is SYGVQD (reference sequence). CDR3 size: 16 residues. CDR3 sequence (DNA): TGCGCCAGCAGTGTTGGGGCCGGGACAGGGAGTAATAAGCAGTACTTC. Translated, it gives CASSVGAGTGSNKQYF.

This chain connects TRBV28 to TRBJ2-1; D is perhaps TRBD1 (6 bases). The CDR3 runs to 12 residues. CDR1 is MDHEN, CDR2 SYDVKM, per germline. Trimming took off 6 bases at V and 6 bases at J, with 9 bases between the two ends. The chain's CDR3 is CASRSGANEQFF. The CDR3 nucleotides are TGTGCCAGCAGGTCAGGGGCCAATGAGCAGTTCTTC.

V and J are TRBV19 and TRBJ1-5; possibly TRBD1 for D (5 bases). The V and J ends lost 6 bases and 7 bases respectively, with 13 bases between them. Germline V CDR1 and CDR2: LNHDA, SQIVND (reference sequence). The CDR3 has 13 amino acids. The CDR3 sequence is CASSPTVEQPQHF. The CDR3 DNA follows: TGTGCCAGTAGCCCGACAGTAGAACAGCCCCAGCATTTT.

This chain uses TRBV5-4 with TRBJ2-2, with TRBD2 matching 10 bases. V gave up 4 bases and J gave up 6 bases; unmatched junction bases: 9. This CDR3 contains 16 residues. The germline V gene has CDR1 SGHNT and CDR2 YYREEE (reference sequence). The CDR3 DNA reads as TGTGCCAGCAGCCCCGGGACTAGCGTGTACGCCGGGGAGCTGTTTTTT. Residues: CASSPGTSVYAGELFF.

The V gene is TRBV29-1, the J gene TRBJ1-4; weak D call: TRBD1 (6 bases). The V end was cut by 5 bases, the J end by 0 bases, with 7 bases between. This CDR3 contains 13 residues. Per the germline V gene, CDR1 is SQVTM and CDR2 is ANQGSEA. The CDR3 spells CSVNRATNEKLFF. The CDR3 region has the DNA TGCAGCGTTAACAGGGCAACTAATGAAAAACTGTTTTTT. Combining the CDR3 with reference TRBV29-1 and TRBJ1-4 gives the whole variable domain SAVISQKPSRDICQRGTSLTIQCQVDSQVTMMFWYRQQPGQSLTLIATANQGSEATYESGFVIDKFPISRPNLTFSTLTVSNMSPEDSSIYLCSVNRATNEKLFFGSGTQLSVL.